This T cell receptor beta chain was found in a study of PD-L1 blockade in urothelial cancer. The data were produced by immunoSEQ multiplex PCR, yet TCRdb's version contains in-frame clones alone and is incomplete. The sample contains 70,000 to 85,000 clones, roughly 88% of which appear only once. Time point meaning: pretreatment peripheral blood. Samples were collected from each patient before treatment and during treatment. Each patient gave between 1 and 8 of them in total. The J segment lost 4 bases and the V segment lost 1 base, leaving 6 bases of the junction unmatched. The CDR3 runs 16 residues. Germline V CDR1 and CDR2: SGHTA, FQGTGA.

The chain has TRBV7-3 and TRBJ2-3; the match to TRBD2 covers 9 bases. The sequencing here drew on PBMCs, taken around atezolizumab (anti-PD-L1) treatment. The TCR originated in a man between 65 and 85 years old with urothelial cancer. This chain's CDR3 is CASSLIAGAGADTQYF. For the CDR3, the DNA is TGTGCCAGCAGCTTAATAGCGGGAGCGGGTGCAGATACGCAGTATTTT.